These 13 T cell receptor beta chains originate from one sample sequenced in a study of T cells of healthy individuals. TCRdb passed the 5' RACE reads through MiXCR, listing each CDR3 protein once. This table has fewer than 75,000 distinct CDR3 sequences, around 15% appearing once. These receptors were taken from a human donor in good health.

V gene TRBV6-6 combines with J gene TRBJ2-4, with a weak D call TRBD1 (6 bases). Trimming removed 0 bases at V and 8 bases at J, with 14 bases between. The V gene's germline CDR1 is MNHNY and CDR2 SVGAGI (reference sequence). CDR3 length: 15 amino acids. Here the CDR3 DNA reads TGTGCCAGCAGTTACTCGACAGCCCCAGGGGACATTCAGTACTTC. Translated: CASSYSTAPGDIQYF.

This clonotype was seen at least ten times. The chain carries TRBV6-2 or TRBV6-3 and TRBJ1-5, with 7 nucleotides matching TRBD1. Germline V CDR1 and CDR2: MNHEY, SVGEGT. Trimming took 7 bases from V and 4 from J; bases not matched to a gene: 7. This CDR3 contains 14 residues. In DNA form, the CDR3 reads TGTGCCAGCAACTCCGGGACAGATAATCAGCCCCAGCATTTT. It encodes CASNSGTDNQPQHF.

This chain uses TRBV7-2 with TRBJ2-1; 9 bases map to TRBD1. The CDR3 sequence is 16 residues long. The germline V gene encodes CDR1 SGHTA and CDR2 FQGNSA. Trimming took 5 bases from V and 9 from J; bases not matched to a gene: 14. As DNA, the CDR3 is TGTGCCAGCAGCAAAAGGAGGACAGGGGTATCCGGTGAGCAGTTCTTC. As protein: CASSKRRTGVSGEQFF. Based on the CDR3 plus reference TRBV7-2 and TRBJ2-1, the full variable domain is GAGVSQSPSNKVTEKGKDVELRCDPISGHTALYWYRQSLGQGLEFLIYFQGNSAPDKSGLPSDRFSAERTGGSVSTLTIQRTQQEDSAVYLCASSKRRTGVSGEQFFGPGTRLTVL.

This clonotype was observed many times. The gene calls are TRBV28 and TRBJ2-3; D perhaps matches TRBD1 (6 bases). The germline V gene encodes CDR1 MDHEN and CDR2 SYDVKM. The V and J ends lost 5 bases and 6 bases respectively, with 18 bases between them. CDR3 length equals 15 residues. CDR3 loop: CASSSQGLGWDTQYF. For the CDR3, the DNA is TGTGCCAGCAGTAGCCAGGGGCTGGGATGGGATACGCAGTATTTT.

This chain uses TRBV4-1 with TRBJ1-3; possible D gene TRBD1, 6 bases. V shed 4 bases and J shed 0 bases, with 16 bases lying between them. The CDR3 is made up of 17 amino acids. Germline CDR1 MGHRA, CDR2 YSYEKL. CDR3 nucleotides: TGCGCCAGCAGCCCTTCACAGGGATCGAGCTCTGGAAACACCATATATTTT. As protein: CASSPSQGSSSGNTIYF.

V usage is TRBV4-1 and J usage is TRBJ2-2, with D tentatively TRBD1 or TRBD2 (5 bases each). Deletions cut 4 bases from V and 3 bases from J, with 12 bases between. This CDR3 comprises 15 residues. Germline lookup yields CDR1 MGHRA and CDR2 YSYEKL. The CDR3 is CASSLMGEYTGELFF. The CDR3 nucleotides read TGCGCCAGCAGCCTAATGGGGGAGTACACCGGGGAGCTGTTTTTT.

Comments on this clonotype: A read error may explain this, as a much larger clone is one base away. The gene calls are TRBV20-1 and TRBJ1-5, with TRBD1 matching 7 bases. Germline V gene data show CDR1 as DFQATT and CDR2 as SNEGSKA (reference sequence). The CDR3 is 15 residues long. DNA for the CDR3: TGCAGTGCTAGCGTTACCGGGACAGCGGATCAGCCCCAGCGTTTT. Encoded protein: CSASVTGTADQPQRF.

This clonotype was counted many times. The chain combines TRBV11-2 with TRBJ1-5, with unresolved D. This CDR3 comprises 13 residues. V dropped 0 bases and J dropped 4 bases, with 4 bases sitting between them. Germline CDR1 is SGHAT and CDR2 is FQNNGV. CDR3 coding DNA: TGTGCCAGCAGCTTAGACGTTAATCAGCCCCAGCATTTT. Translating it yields CASSLDVNQPQHF.

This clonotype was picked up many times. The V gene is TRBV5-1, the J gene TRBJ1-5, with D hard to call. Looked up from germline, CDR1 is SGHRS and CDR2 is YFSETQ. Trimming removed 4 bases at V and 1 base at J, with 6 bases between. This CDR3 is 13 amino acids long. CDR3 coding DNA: TGCGCCAGCAGCAGAGACAGCAATCAGCCCCAGCATTTT. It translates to CASSRDSNQPQHF.

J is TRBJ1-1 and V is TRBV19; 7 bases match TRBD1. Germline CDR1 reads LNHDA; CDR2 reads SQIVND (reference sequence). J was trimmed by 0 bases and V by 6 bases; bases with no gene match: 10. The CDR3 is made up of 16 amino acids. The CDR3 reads CASRPRTGGMNTEAFF. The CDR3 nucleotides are TGTGCCAGTAGACCCCGGACAGGAGGAATGAACACTGAAGCTTTCTTT.

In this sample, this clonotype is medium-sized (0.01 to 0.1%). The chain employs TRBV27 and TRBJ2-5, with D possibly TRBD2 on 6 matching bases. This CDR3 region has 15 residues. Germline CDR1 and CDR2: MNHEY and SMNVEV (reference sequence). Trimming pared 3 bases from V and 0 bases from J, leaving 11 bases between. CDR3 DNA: TGTGCCAGCAGTTTGACTAGTTTAGACCAAGAGACCCAGTACTTC. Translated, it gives CASSLTSLDQETQYF.

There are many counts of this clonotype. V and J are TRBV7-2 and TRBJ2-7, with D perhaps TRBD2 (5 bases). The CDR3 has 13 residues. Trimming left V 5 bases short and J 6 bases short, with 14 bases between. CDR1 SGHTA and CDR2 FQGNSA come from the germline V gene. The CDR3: CASSPRTRSEQYF. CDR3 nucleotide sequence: TGTGCCAGCAGCCCCCGTACTAGAAGCGAGCAGTACTTC.

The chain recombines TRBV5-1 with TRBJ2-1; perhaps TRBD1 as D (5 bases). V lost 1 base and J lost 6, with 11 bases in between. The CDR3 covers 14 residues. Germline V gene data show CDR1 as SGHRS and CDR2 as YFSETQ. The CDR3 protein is CASSLRGLPNEQFF. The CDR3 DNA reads TGCGCCAGCAGCTTGAGGGGCCTTCCCAATGAGCAGTTCTTC. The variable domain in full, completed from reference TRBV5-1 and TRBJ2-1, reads KAGVTQTPRYLIKTRGQQVTLSCSPISGHRSVSWYQQTPGQGLQFLFEYFSETQRNKGNFPGRFSGRQFSNSRSEMNVSTLELGDSALYLCASSLRGLPNEQFFGPGTRLTVL.